Listed here is a single T cell receptor beta chain. Its antigen is unknown. The data stem from a study of T cell responses to AZD1222 COVID-19 vaccine. Overall study results and limits: A mostly white British donor set with more females was recruited, and clonal diversity was possibly underestimated. A reported finding is that nearly half of spike-specific TCRs target unmutated variant regions.

TCRdb's table, derived via immunoSEQ multiplex PCR, lists solely in-frame clones and lacks some. Of 100,000 to 150,000 clones listed, approximately 90% are singletons. CDR3 length: 15 amino acids. The germline gives CDR1 SGHRS, CDR2 YFSETQ. The V gene lost 1 base and the J gene lost 8 bases, with 16 bases spanning the gap. The TCR comes from an adult who received the AZD1222 COVID-19 vaccine. J is TRBJ1-5 and V is TRBV5-1; TRBD1 might be the D (5 bases). Sample: peripheral blood, taken 28 days after the second AZD1222 dose. The CDR3 spells CASSLYSRAQEPQHF. Here the CDR3 DNA reads TGCGCCAGCAGCTTGTACTCGCGCGCACAGGAGCCCCAGCATTTT.